This T cell receptor (beta chain) was identified during a study of PD-1 blockade in classical Hodgkin lymphoma. Study context: Nivolumab dosing for patients was 3 mg/kg, administered intravenously every 2 weeks.

Unmatched junction bases numbered 7, after V lost 2 bases and J lost 3 bases. The CDR3 has 16 residues. CDR1 LGHNA and CDR2 YSLEER come from the germline V gene. Every patient experienced relapse after autologous stem cell transplantation, and brentuximab vedotin exposure varied. Responses achieved at best were complete response, partial response or progressive disease. Study observations and caveats: Diminished baseline TCR diversity has been reported in newly diagnosed patients relative to healthy donors. Complete responders' diversity at baseline resembled that of newly diagnosed patients.

Using immunoSEQ multiplex PCR, the repertoire was profiled, and TCRdb retains in-frame clones only, with some absent. The sample has around 14,000 clones, roughly 84% seen once. Of note for this clone: As yet, its antigen is unknown.

The receptor comes from a human donor with classical Hodgkin lymphoma. This material consisted of peripheral blood mononuclear cells (PBMCs), taken at baseline. This chain uses TRBV4-3 with TRBJ1-2; 9 bases fit TRBD1. The CDR3 nucleotides are TGCGCCAGCAGCCAAACCCGGGACAGGGCGGACTATGGCTACACCTTC. This gives the protein CASSQTRDRADYGYTF.